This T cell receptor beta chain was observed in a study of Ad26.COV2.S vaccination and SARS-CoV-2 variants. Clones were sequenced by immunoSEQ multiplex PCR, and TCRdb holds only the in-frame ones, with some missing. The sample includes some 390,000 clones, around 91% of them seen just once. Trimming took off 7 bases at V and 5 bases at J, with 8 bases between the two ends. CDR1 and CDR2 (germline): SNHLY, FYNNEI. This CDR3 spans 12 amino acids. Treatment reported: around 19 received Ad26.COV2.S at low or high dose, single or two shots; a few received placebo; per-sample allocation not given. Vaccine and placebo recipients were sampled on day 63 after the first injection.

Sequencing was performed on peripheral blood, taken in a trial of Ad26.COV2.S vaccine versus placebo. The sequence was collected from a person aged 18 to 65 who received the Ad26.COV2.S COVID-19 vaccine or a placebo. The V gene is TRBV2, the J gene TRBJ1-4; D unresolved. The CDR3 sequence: CASKVGNEKLFF. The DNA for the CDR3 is TGTGCCAGCAAGGTTGGAAATGAAAAACTGTTTTTT.